These T cell receptor beta chains were read from a single sample in a study of blood T cell repertoires in COVID-19. The assay was immunoSEQ multiplex PCR, and TCRdb's table has in-frame clones only and misses some. This table has some 220,000 clones, more than 75% appearing once. Sequencing was performed on peripheral blood. The receptors here all came from a middle-aged man who had recovered from COVID-19. Both conserved end residues are part of each CDR3. Fields, in order: V gene, clone size, D gene, CDR3 length, J gene, CDR3 protein, CDR3 DNA. D genes are given only for firm matches. Expanded clones are given a class, and other clones once, few, many or no size at all.

>TRBV30|NA|TRBD2|15|TRBJ2-5
CAWSGLAGVRETQYF
TGTGCCTGGAGTGGACTAGCGGGAGTTAGAGAGACCCAGTACTTC
>TRBV7-8|NA|NA|15|TRBJ1-1
CASHPTGRENTEAFF
TGTGCCAGCCACCCAACGGGGAGGGAGAACACTGAAGCTTTCTTT
>TRBV28|NA|NA|13|TRBJ1-5
CASRRTNNQPQHF
TGTGCCAGCAGGCGGACAAACAATCAGCCCCAGCATTTT
>TRBV6-5|NA|NA|13|TRBJ1-1
CASEGVWNAEAFF
TGTGCCAGCGAGGGTGTATGGAACGCTGAAGCTTTCTTT
>TRBV11-2|NA|NA|13|TRBJ2-1
CASSPPGVETQFF
TGTGCCAGCAGCCCTCCGGGGGTTGAGACACAGTTCTTC
>TRBV19|NA|TRBD2|16|TRBJ2-2
CASSNRGTSITGELFF
TGTGCCAGTTCGAACCGGGGGACTAGCATCACCGGGGAGCTGTTTTTT
>TRBV7-2|NA|TRBD1|16|TRBJ1-6
CASSKGDRGYNSPLHF
TGTGCCAGCAGCAAGGGGGACAGGGGTTATAATTCACCCCTCCACTTT
>TRBV3-1/TRBV3-2|NA|NA|14|TRBJ2-7
CASSQDLLNYEQYF
TGTGCCAGCAGCCAAGATCTATTGAACTACGAGCAGTACTTC
>TRBV6-2/TRBV6-3|NA|NA|15|TRBJ2-7
CASSTWDTRTYEQYF
TGTGCCAGCAGTACCTGGGACACCAGAACCTACGAGCAGTACTTC
>TRBV5-4|NA|NA|12|TRBJ1-2
CASSFATRGYTF
TGTGCCAGCAGCTTCGCGACACGGGGCTACACCTTC
>TRBV9|NA|NA|13|TRBJ2-2
CASSVVAGGELFF
TGTGCCAGCAGCGTAGTGGCGGGCGGGGAGCTGTTTTTT
>TRBV7-2|NA|TRBD1|12|TRBJ2-7
CASSSNRGEQYF
TGTGCCAGCAGCTCCAACAGGGGCGAGCAGTACTTC
>TRBV28|NA|TRBD1|14|TRBJ2-2
CASRSQGAPGELFF
TGTGCCAGCAGGTCACAGGGGGCTCCCGGGGAGCTGTTTTTT
>TRBV29-1|NA|NA|14|TRBJ1-3
CSVERGGRGNTIYF
TGCAGCGTTGAAAGGGGGGGCCGAGGAAACACCATATATTTT
>TRBV27|NA|TRBD2|14|TRBJ2-7
CASSLAGGAYEQYF
TGTGCCAGCAGTTTAGCGGGAGGTGCGTACGAGCAGTACTTC
>TRBV20-1|NA|NA|11|TRBJ1-1
CSAIPTTEAFF
TGCAGTGCCATTCCGACAACTGAAGCTTTCTTT
>TRBV18|NA|TRBD1|16|TRBJ2-4
CASSPLGAGGADIQYF
TGTGCCAGCTCACCATTGGGGGCAGGGGGCGCAGACATTCAGTACTTC
>TRBV28|NA|NA|12|TRBJ2-7
CASSLAYSGQYF
TGTGCCAGCAGTTTAGCGTACAGCGGGCAGTACTTC
>TRBV19|NA|TRBD2|15|TRBJ2-1
CASSPRTSGINEQFF
TGTGCCAGTAGTCCAAGGACTAGCGGGATCAATGAGCAGTTCTTC
>TRBV10-3|NA|NA|13|TRBJ1-6
CAISERDNSPLHF
TGTGCCATCAGTGAACGGGATAATTCACCCCTCCACTTT
>TRBV3-1/TRBV3-2|NA|NA|15|TRBJ2-7
CASSQIADPFYEQYF
TGTGCCAGCAGCCAAATAGCGGATCCCTTCTACGAGCAGTACTTC
>TRBV7-2|NA|NA|12|TRBJ1-2
CASSLAGIGYTF
TGTGCCAGCAGCTTAGCGGGCATTGGCTACACCTTC
>TRBV14|NA|TRBD1|16|TRBJ2-1
CASSQALGQGRNEQFF
TGTGCCAGCAGCCAAGCATTGGGACAGGGAAGGAATGAGCAGTTCTTC
>TRBV7-2|NA|TRBD1|15|TRBJ2-1
CASSSGQVAYNEQFF
TGTGCCAGCAGCTCGGGACAGGTAGCCTACAATGAGCAGTTCTTC
>TRBV19|once|TRBD1|14|TRBJ1-2
CASSQDRGMYGYTF
TGTGCCAGTAGTCAGGACAGGGGGATGTATGGCTACACCTTC
>TRBV5-1|NA|NA|15|TRBJ1-3
CASSPGTGSGNTIYF
TGCGCCAGCAGCCCAGGTACAGGGTCTGGAAACACCATATATTTT
>TRBV2|few|TRBD2|16|TRBJ2-1
CASSLGLAGGQAEQFF
TGTGCCAGCAGTTTAGGACTAGCGGGAGGGCAGGCTGAGCAGTTCTTC
>TRBV7-2|NA|NA|16|TRBJ2-6
CASSMQTHRGANVLTF
TGTGCCAGCAGCATGCAAACTCACCGGGGGGCCAACGTCCTGACTTTC
>TRBV7-2|NA|TRBD2|14|TRBJ2-1
CASSLEPAGDYKFF
TGTGCCAGCAGCTTAGAGCCAGCGGGAGATTACAAGTTCTTC
>TRBV7-8|few|TRBD2|15|TRBJ2-7
CASSLSSGSGYEQYF
TGTGCCAGCAGCCTTAGTAGCGGGAGTGGGTACGAGCAGTACTTC
>TRBV18|few|TRBD2|14|TRBJ2-3
CASSAGGSTDTQYF
TGTGCCAGCTCGGCGGGAGGGTCGACAGATACGCAGTATTTT
>TRBV2|NA|NA|16|TRBJ2-7
CASSETGVAGNYEQYF
TGTGCCAGCAGCGAAACAGGGGTCGCGGGGAACTACGAGCAGTACTTC
>TRBV6-5|NA|TRBD2|15|TRBJ2-2
CASSTPGGNTGELFF
TGTGCCAGCAGTACCCCGGGGGGGAACACCGGGGAGCTGTTTTTT
>TRBV28|NA|NA|14|TRBJ1-2
CASRNPGEGYGYTF
TGTGCCAGCAGGAACCCAGGGGAGGGCTATGGCTACACCTTC
>TRBV7-2|NA|TRBD2|16|TRBJ2-7
CASSFGLAGLSYEQYF
TGTGCCAGCAGCTTTGGACTAGCGGGCCTCTCCTACGAGCAGTACTTC
>TRBV19|NA|TRBD2|17|TRBJ2-1
CASSIALSSGLQNEQFF
TGTGCCAGTAGTATCGCCCTCTCTAGCGGACTTCAAAATGAGCAGTTCTTC
>TRBV3-1/TRBV3-2|once|TRBD1|13|TRBJ1-1
CASSLRQGTEAFF
TGTGCCAGCAGCCTCAGACAGGGGACTGAAGCTTTCTTT
>TRBV5-1|NA|NA|15|TRBJ2-3
CASSFTGGNSDTQYF
TGCGCCAGCAGCTTTACGGGGGGCAACTCAGATACGCAGTATTTT
>TRBV2|NA|TRBD2|15|TRBJ2-2
CASTGTSGNTGELFF
TGTGCCAGCACGGGGACTAGCGGTAACACCGGGGAGCTGTTTTTT
>TRBV18|NA|NA|15|TRBJ2-7
CASSPRAPPVIEQYF
TGTGCCAGCTCACCACGGGCCCCCCCTGTGATCGAGCAGTACTTC
>TRBV28|NA|TRBD1|15|TRBJ1-2
CASSLTVRTGLGYTF
TGTGCCAGCAGCCTAACCGTAAGGACAGGGTTAGGCTACACCTTC
>TRBV2|NA|NA|15|TRBJ2-7
CASSRSSSRDTRQYF
TGTGCCAGCAGTCGATCCTCTAGTAGGGACACCCGGCAGTACTTC
>TRBV4-1|NA|TRBD2|19|TRBJ2-7
CASSFKRGLAGLFPYEQYF
TGCGCCAGCAGCTTTAAGAGGGGACTAGCGGGACTCTTCCCGTACGAGCAGTACTTC
>TRBV6-6|NA|NA|14|TRBJ2-3
CASSLLDRLVTQYF
TGTGCCAGCAGCCTATTGGACAGACTGGTTACGCAGTATTTT
>TRBV19|NA|NA|15|TRBJ2-7
CASSIPGGRSYEQYF
TGTGCCAGTAGTATTCCGGGGGGCAGGAGCTACGAGCAGTACTTC